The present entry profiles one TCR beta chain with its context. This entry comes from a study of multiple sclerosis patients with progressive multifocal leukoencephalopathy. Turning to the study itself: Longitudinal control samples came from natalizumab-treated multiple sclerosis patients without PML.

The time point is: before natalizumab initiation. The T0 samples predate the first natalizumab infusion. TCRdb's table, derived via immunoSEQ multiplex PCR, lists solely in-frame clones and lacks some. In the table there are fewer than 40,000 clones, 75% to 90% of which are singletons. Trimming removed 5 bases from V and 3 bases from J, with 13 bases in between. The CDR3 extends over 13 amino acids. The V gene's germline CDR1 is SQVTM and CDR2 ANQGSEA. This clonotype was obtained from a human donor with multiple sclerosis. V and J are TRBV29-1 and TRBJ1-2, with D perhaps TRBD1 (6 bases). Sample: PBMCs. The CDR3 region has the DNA TGCAGCGTTCCTATCGGGGGCGACTATGGCTACACCTTC. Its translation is CSVPIGGDYGYTF.